Each of the 29 T cell receptor beta chains below was sequenced from the same sample in a study of post-analysis software for immune sequencing data. Libraries were made from TCR beta cDNA, and they carried unique molecular identifiers. TCRdb redid the calling of the PCR reads with MiXCR, one entry per CDR3 protein. The table lists hundreds of thousands of distinct CDR3 sequences, 25% to 30% of them singletons. Antigen specificity for these receptors is unknown. Whole-study results and caveats: Five or six TRBV segments, TRBV5-6, TRBV5-1 and TRBV20-1 among them, were found more frequent in patients than controls.

Source material: blood. The origin of the receptors is a girl aged 10 to 17 with multiple sclerosis.

This clonotype was counted between two and nine times. The chain joins TRBV24-1 to TRBJ2-5; 10 bases match TRBD1. The ends lost 9 bases at V and 2 bases at J; junction bases unmatched: 2. CDR1 is KGHDR, CDR2 SFDVKD, per germline. The CDR3 totals 13 residues. The CDR3 DNA follows: TGTGCCACCGGGACAGGGGCGCAAGAGACCCAGTACTTC. Protein product: CATGTGAQETQYF.

Only a few counts were recorded for this clonotype. The chain employs TRBV18 and TRBJ2-1; TRBD1 aligns across 12 bases. Per the germline V gene, CDR1 is KGHSH and CDR2 is LQKENI. CDR3 size: 16 residues. V gave up 6 bases and J gave up 7 bases; unmatched junction bases: 10. In DNA, the CDR3 is TGTGCCAGCTCCCGGGGCAGGGACAGGGGGCGAAATGAGCAGTTCTTC. This codes for CASSRGRDRGRNEQFF.

The chain combines TRBV20-1 with TRBJ2-1; D might be TRBD2 (6 bases). The CDR3 consists of 16 residues. With 1 base removed from V and 7 bases from J, the gap between germline ends came to 20 bases. Germline V gene lookup returns CDR1 DFQATT and CDR2 SNEGSKA (reference sequence). This CDR3 reads CSARAGLALRGNEQFF. The CDR3 DNA is TGCAGTGCTAGAGCAGGGCTAGCGCTGAGGGGAAATGAGCAGTTCTTC.

The chain couples TRBV5-1 to TRBJ2-1, with TRBD2 identical over 11 bases. Germline V CDR1 and CDR2: SGHRS, YFSETQ. The CDR3 totals 16 residues. J gave up 4 bases and V 2 bases, and 5 bases lay outside the gene matches. In DNA, the CDR3 is TGCGCCAGCAGCTTCCTCGGGACTAGCGGTTACAATGAGCAGTTCTTC. This gives the protein CASSFLGTSGYNEQFF.

To note about this clonotype: The junction and the germline gene differ at one end; a read error may be behind it. The V and J genes are TRBV7-9 and TRBJ1-4; TRBD1 matches 7 bases. This CDR3 is 14 amino acids long. Germline V lookup: CDR1 SEHNR, CDR2 FQNEAQ (reference sequence). The CDR3 sequence is CASSPTGLNEKLYF. Written as DNA, the CDR3 is TGTGCCAGCAGCCCGACAGGGCTTAATGAAAAACTGTATTTT.

This clonotype was picked up many times. This chain links TRBV29-1 with TRBJ2-5, with D perhaps matching TRBD1 (8 bases). CDR3 length: 13 amino acids. With 5 bases removed from V and 4 bases from J, the gap between germline ends came to 14 bases. Germline V gene data show CDR1 as SQVTM and CDR2 as ANQGSEA. CDR3 loop: CSVTTGGGETQYF. The CDR3 nucleotides are TGCAGCGTTACCACAGGGGGGGGAGAGACCCAGTACTTC.

Many counts were recorded for this clonotype. The chain links TRBV29-1 to TRBJ2-7; 9 nucleotides line up with TRBD2. This CDR3 spans 16 amino acids. The V segment lost 0 bases and the J segment 6 bases; nucleotides outside the gene matches: 12. Per the germline V gene, CDR1 is SQVTM and CDR2 is ANQGSEA. The CDR3 DNA is TGCAGCGTTGAAGATCTGTTAACTAGCGGGTCCCGCGAGCAGTACTTC. Protein: CSVEDLLTSGSREQYF.

This clonotype was counted only a few times. The chain combines TRBV20-1 with TRBJ2-5; 15 bases are shared with TRBD2. The DNA matches TRBJ2-7 better at its end, which makes the J call doubtful. Germline V CDR1 and CDR2: DFQATT, SNEGSKA (reference sequence). The CDR3 consists of 15 residues. The CDR3, as DNA: TGCAGTGCTACGATACGGACTAGCGGGAGGGACGAGCAGTACTTC. Protein sequence: CSATIRTSGRDEQYF.

The rearrangement uses TRBV20-1 and TRBJ2-4; tentative D call: TRBD1 (6 bases). The end of the DNA is better explained by TRBJ2-7, so the J call may be wrong. Germline CDR1 and CDR2: DFQATT and SNEGSKA (reference sequence). The CDR3 length is 16 residues. The CDR3 is CSAKVERGQRIYEQYF. The DNA of the CDR3 is TGCAGTGCGAAGGTCGAGCGTGGACAGCGGATATACGAGCAGTACTTC.

For this clonotype: Just one base apart from a much larger clone, this may be a read error. The genes are TRBV9 and TRBJ2-1; D ambiguous. CDR3 length equals 12 residues. CDR1 and CDR2 from the germline V gene are SGDLS and YYNGEE. The CDR3 DNA sequence: TGTGCCAGCAGCGCTAAGACTGCTGAGCAGGTCTTC. Its protein product is CASSAKTAEQVF.

The chain recombines TRBV29-1 with TRBJ2-3; D perhaps matches TRBD1 (6 bases). Germline values: CDR1 SQVTM, CDR2 ANQGSEA. Trimming pared 0 bases from V and 10 bases from J, leaving 11 bases between. There are 12 residues in the CDR3. The DNA for the CDR3 is TGCAGCGTTGAAGATGGGCAGGGGCCGCAGTATTTT. Amino acid sequence: CSVEDGQGPQYF.

This clonotype has a handful of counts. The V and J genes are TRBV28 and TRBJ2-7; TRBD2 agrees at 13 bases. Germline V gives CDR1 MDHEN, CDR2 SYDVKM. The CDR3 covers 13 residues. V shed 9 bases, J shed 12 bases, and the junction held 11 bases outside the gene matches. The CDR3 nucleotides read TGTGCCAGTGCTGCGGGGACTAGCGGGACCGGGTACTTC. Translation: CASAAGTSGTGYF.

This clonotype occurred once. The V and J genes are TRBV7-9 and TRBJ2-1; 12 bases match TRBD2. CDR3 length: 17 residues. With V trimmed by 5 bases and J by 3 bases, 8 bases remained unmatched. Germline V gene sequence: CDR1 SEHNR, CDR2 FQNEAQ (reference sequence). The CDR3 DNA reads as TGTGCCAGCAGCCCGCCGCCTAGCGGGGGGGACTACAATGAGCAGTTCTTC. Its translation is CASSPPPSGGDYNEQFF.

This clonotype was seen ten or more times. The chain has TRBV7-2 and TRBJ2-1, with no clear D. The CDR3 is 13 residues long. Germline loops: CDR1 SGHTA, CDR2 FQGNSA. V lost 5 bases and J 7 bases, leaving 12 bases between the germline ends. Here the CDR3 reads CASSPRVGNEQFF. The CDR3 region has the DNA TGTGCCAGCAGCCCCCGGGTGGGGAATGAGCAGTTCTTC.

The V call is TRBV9, the J call TRBJ1-2; TRBD1 agrees at 8 bases. This CDR3 is built from 15 residues. Unmatched junction bases numbered 11, after V lost 1 base and J lost 9 bases. Germline assignment: CDR1 SGDLS and CDR2 YYNGEE. The CDR3 nucleotides are TGTGCCAGCAGCGTACAGACGGACAGGGCTAATAGCTACACCTTC. It translates to CASSVQTDRANSYTF.

This clonotype was recorded a few times. The chain joins TRBV29-1 to TRBJ2-1, with 7 bases fitting TRBD1. The V gene end was trimmed by 7 bases and the J gene end by 8 bases; junction bases not matched to a gene: 14. Germline assignment: CDR1 SQVTM and CDR2 ANQGSEA. The CDR3 is made up of 14 amino acids. The CDR3 DNA reads as TGCAGCGCCCCCAGCGGCACAGGGGTTGATGAGCAGTTCTTC. Its translation is CSAPSGTGVDEQFF.

The chain employs TRBV6-5 and TRBJ1-5, with D maybe TRBD1 (5 bases). Between the trimmed V and J ends, which lost 2 bases and 4 bases, there was a span of 15 bases. Germline-derived CDR1 and CDR2 are MNHEY and SVGAGI. The CDR3 contains 16 residues. CDR3 sequence reads: CASSYRGWGLNQPQHF. CDR3 DNA: TGTGCCAGCAGTTACCGGGGGTGGGGACTGAATCAGCCCCAGCATTTT.

This clonotype was counted a few times. V and J are TRBV20-1 and TRBJ2-5, with 10 bases fitting TRBD2. The CDR3 covers 13 residues. CDR1 and CDR2 (germline): DFQATT, SNEGSKA (reference sequence). The V and J ends lost 8 bases and 2 bases, in that order; junction bases with no gene match: 5. CDR3 coding DNA: TGCAGTACCCTAGCGGGAGTTCAAGAGACCCAGTACTTC. It codes for CSTLAGVQETQYF.

This clonotype has only a few counts. This rearrangement joins TRBV6-5 to TRBJ2-5, with D uncertain. The assigned J gene may be wrong: the sequence end matches TRBJ2-7 better. Germline V gene data show CDR1 as MNHEY and CDR2 as SVGAGI. This CDR3 spans 14 amino acids. The CDR3 region is CASSSTRIRSEQYF. CDR3 nucleotide sequence: TGTGCCAGCAGTTCGACCCGAATTCGGAGCGAGCAGTACTTC.

The chain combines TRBV6-1 with TRBJ1-6; no clear D gene. Deletions cut 4 bases from V and 7 bases from J, with 8 bases between. Germline values: CDR1 MNHNS, CDR2 SASEGT. The CDR3 extends over 13 amino acids. The CDR3 loop is CASSAGRNSPLHF. The CDR3, as DNA: TGTGCCAGCAGTGCGGGCAGAAATTCACCCCTCCACTTT.

The genes are TRBV7-9 and TRBJ1-2, with D possibly TRBD1 on 6 matching bases. V shed 1 base and J shed 8 bases, with 14 bases lying between them. Germline CDR1 is SEHNR and CDR2 is FQNEAQ (reference sequence). The CDR3 loop spans 14 amino acids. Here the CDR3 DNA reads TGTGCCAGCAGCTTAGATAACAGGGTGCGAGGCTACACCTTC. This translates into CASSLDNRVRGYTF. Using reference TRBV7-9 and TRBJ1-2 for the parts outside the CDR3, the full variable domain is DTGVSQNPRHKITKRGQNVTFRCDPISEHNRLYWYRQTLGQGPEFLTYFQNEAQLEKSRLLSDRFSAERPKGSFSTLEIQRTEQGDSAMYLCASSLDNRVRGYTFGSGTRLTVV.

The V gene is TRBV3-1, the J gene TRBJ1-6; 8 bases align to TRBD1. The CDR3 covers 14 residues. Germline-derived CDR1 and CDR2 are LGHDT and YNNKEL (reference sequence). V lost 1 base to trimming and J lost 9 bases; unmatched junction nucleotides: 2. The CDR3 loop reads CASSQGGTGSPLHF. In DNA form, the CDR3 reads TGTGCCAGCAGCCAAGGTGGGACAGGTTCACCCCTCCACTTT.

A few counts support this clonotype. V is TRBV28 and J is TRBJ2-6; D not resolved. V lost 6 bases, J lost 0 bases, and 9 bases lay in between. The CDR3 has 15 amino acids. CDR1 is MDHEN and CDR2 is SYDVKM in the germline V gene. The CDR3 DNA is TGTGCCAGCAGAGGACCCTACTCTGGGGCCAACGTCCTGACTTTC. The encoded protein is CASRGPYSGANVLTF. Together with reference TRBV28 and TRBJ2-6, the CDR3 gives the full variable domain: DVKVTQSSRYLVKRTGEKVFLECVQDMDHENMFWYRQDPGLGLRLIYFSYDVKMKEKGDIPEGYSVSREKKERFSLILESASTNQTSMYLCASRGPYSGANVLTFGAGSRLTVL.

The chain joins TRBV14 to TRBJ1-4; the D gene is possibly TRBD1 (5 bases). Germline CDR1 and CDR2: SGHDN and FVKESK. The V gene lost 1 base and the J gene lost 6 bases, with 15 bases spanning the gap. The CDR3 spans 16 residues. The CDR3 region is CASSQAPGPRDEKLFF. The CDR3 DNA is TGTGCCAGCAGCCAAGCTCCGGGGCCTCGTGATGAAAAACTGTTTTTT.

This clonotype was counted between two and nine times. The V and J genes are TRBV6-5 and TRBJ1-2; TRBD1 aligns across 8 bases. CDR1 and CDR2 (germline): MNHEY, SVGAGI. The trim removed 0 bases at V and 8 bases at J, leaving 5 bases unmatched. The CDR3 covers 14 residues. This chain's CDR3 is CASSYSVSGGGYTF. The DNA of the CDR3 is TGTGCCAGCAGTTACTCGGTATCAGGGGGCGGCTACACCTTC.

This clonotype was seen only once. The chain links TRBV18 to TRBJ1-1; TRBD1 agrees at 9 bases. CDR3 size: 17 residues. From germline, CDR1 is KGHSH and CDR2 LQKENI. The J segment lost 0 bases and the V segment lost 5 bases, leaving 10 bases of the junction unmatched. The CDR3 coding sequence is TGTGCCAGCTCAACCCTTATCGGGACAGGGATGAACACTGAAGCTTTCTTT. Its protein is CASSTLIGTGMNTEAFF. Based on the CDR3 plus reference TRBV18 and TRBJ1-1, the full variable domain is NAGVMQNPRHLVRRRGQEARLRCSPMKGHSHVYWYRQLPEEGLKFMVYLQKENIIDESGMPKERFSAEFPKEGPSILRIQQVVRGDSAAYFCASSTLIGTGMNTEAFFGQGTRLTVV.

The chain employs TRBV20-1 and TRBJ2-3; D is unresolved. The CDR3 runs 15 residues. Trimming took 0 bases from V and 0 from J, leaving 10 bases between them. CDR1 and CDR2 (germline): DFQATT, SNEGSKA (reference sequence). CDR3 residues: CSARDPSPSTDTQYF. CDR3 DNA sequence: TGCAGTGCTAGAGATCCTAGTCCAAGCACAGATACGCAGTATTTT.

This clonotype was counted between two and nine times. The chain has TRBV20-1 and TRBJ1-2; D may be TRBD1 (6 bases). The CDR3 runs to 15 residues. CDR1 and CDR2 (germline): DFQATT, SNEGSKA (reference sequence). Trimming removed 0 bases from V and 8 bases from J, with 19 bases in between. The CDR3 DNA reads TGCAGTGCTAGAGATCGGGCAGGGGAGTTTCGGGGCTACACCTTC. Translation gives CSARDRAGEFRGYTF.

This clonotype showed up just a few times. This chain uses TRBV12-3 or TRBV12-4 with TRBJ2-1; 9 nucleotides align to TRBD1. V was clipped by 8 bases and J by 15 bases; unmatched bases: 8. This CDR3 is 11 amino acids long. The CDR3 DNA reads as TGTGCCAGCGCCATTGGACAGGGGATGTTCTTC. As protein: CASAIGQGMFF.